Following are 4 T cell receptor beta chains from one sample sequenced in a study of blood T cell repertoires in COVID-19. Using immunoSEQ multiplex PCR, the repertoire was profiled, and TCRdb retains in-frame clones only, with some absent. The sample includes 130,000 to 150,000 clones, around 90% of them seen just once. Source material: peripheral blood. These receptors originate from a woman aged 45-65 years with acute or convalescent COVID-19.

The chain couples TRBV10-2 to TRBJ1-1; 10 nucleotides align to TRBD1. The CDR3 totals 15 residues. V shed 8 bases and J 5 bases; nucleotides not matched to a gene: 11. In germline, CDR1 is WSHSY, CDR2 SAAADI. CDR3 sequence: CASGKTGGVSTEAFF. The DNA for the CDR3 is TGCGCCAGCGGAAAGACAGGGGGCGTCTCGACTGAAGCTTTCTTT.

V gene TRBV9 combines with J gene TRBJ2-5, with D possibly matching TRBD2 (5 bases). The germline CDR1 and CDR2 sequences are SGDLS and YYNGEE. The CDR3 sequence is 13 residues long. V shed 4 bases and J shed 5 bases, with 12 bases lying between them. CDR3 in amino acids: CASSSEAVETQYF. The CDR3 DNA follows: TGTGCCAGCAGCTCGGAGGCGGTGGAGACCCAGTACTTC. The full variable domain, its missing parts supplied by reference TRBV9 and TRBJ2-5, is DSGVTQTPKHLITATGQRVTLRCSPRSGDLSVYWYQQSLDQGLQFLIQYYNGEERAKGNILERFSAQQFPDLHSELNLSSLELGDSALYFCASSSEAVETQYFGPGTRLLVL.

V usage is TRBV27 and J usage is TRBJ2-5; 10 positions match TRBD2. V was pared by 2 bases and J by 5 bases, with 5 bases of the junction left unmatched. The CDR3 is made up of 15 amino acids. Germline V gene data show CDR1 as MNHEY and CDR2 as SMNVEV (reference sequence). In DNA form, the CDR3 reads TGTGCCAGCAGTTTAACGCTAGCGGGAGAGGAGACCCAGTACTTC. The encoded protein is CASSLTLAGEETQYF.

This clone was observed a few times. The rearrangement uses TRBV28 and TRBJ1-2; the D gene is possibly TRBD1 (6 bases). Trimming took off 6 bases at V and 2 bases at J, with 10 bases between the two ends. This CDR3 has 13 amino acids. Germline V lookup: CDR1 MDHEN, CDR2 SYDVKM. The CDR3 DNA follows: TGTGCCAGCAGAGATACAGGGAACTATGGCTACACCTTC. It is translated as CASRDTGNYGYTF.